These 11 T cell receptor beta chains were sequenced from one sample in a study of blood T cell repertoires in COVID-19. Sequencing used immunoSEQ multiplex PCR; TCRdb keeps in-frame clones, though not all of them. Among under 300,000 clones listed, around nine tenths were seen once. Sequencing was done on a sample of peripheral blood. These receptors were obtained from a man in his thirties or forties with COVID-19, enrolled during active disease.

V gene TRBV5-1 combines with J gene TRBJ2-7, with D possibly TRBD2 on 6 matching bases. Trimming took off 0 bases at V and 5 bases at J, with 18 bases between the two ends. CDR1 and CDR2 from the germline V gene are SGHRS and YFSETQ. CDR3 length: 16 amino acids. The DNA for the CDR3 is TGCGCCAGCAGCTTGGGAGGAGGTGGGGGGATGAACGAGCAGTACTTC. Protein: CASSLGGGGGMNEQYF.

The rearrangement uses TRBV11-2 and TRBJ2-1; no reliable D call. The CDR3 runs to 15 residues. Germline CDR1 SGHAT, CDR2 FQNNGV. With 5 bases removed from V and 6 bases from J, the gap between germline ends came to 17 bases. The CDR3 DNA follows: TGTGCCAGCAGCCCATCAAGGTGGGCCATCAATGAGCAGTTCTTC. Its protein product is CASSPSRWAINEQFF.

V is TRBV5-1 and J is TRBJ2-3, with 9 nucleotides matching TRBD1. The CDR3 has 15 amino acids. V shed 2 bases and J 3 bases; nucleotides not matched to a gene: 4. The V gene's germline CDR1 is SGHRS and CDR2 YFSETQ. This CDR3 reads CASSLQGAGTDTQYF. The CDR3, as DNA: TGCGCCAGCAGCTTACAGGGGGCGGGTACAGATACGCAGTATTTT.

The chain links TRBV5-6 to TRBJ1-3; TRBD1 agrees at 9 bases. The CDR3 length is 16 residues. The germline gives CDR1 SGHDT, CDR2 YYEEEE. The ends lost 3 bases at V and 0 bases at J; junction bases unmatched: 4. CDR3 sequence reads: CASSYGQGSSGNTIYF. The DNA of the CDR3 is TGTGCCAGCAGCTACGGACAGGGGAGCTCTGGAAACACCATATATTTT.

The J gene is TRBJ1-1, the V gene TRBV11-3, with D perhaps matching TRBD1 (5 bases). The V gene's germline CDR1 is SGHNT and CDR2 YENEEA. The CDR3 sequence is 14 residues long. V was pared by 0 bases and J by 3 bases, with 8 bases between. As DNA, the CDR3 is TGTGCCAGCAGCTTAGATGGGGGGGACACTGAAGCTTTCTTT. It specifies CASSLDGGDTEAFF. Full variable domain (remainder filled in from reference TRBV11-3 and TRBJ1-1): EAGVVQSPRYKIIEKKQPVAFWCNPISGHNTLYWYLQNLGQGPELLIRYENEEAVDDSQLPKDRFSAERLKGVDSTLKIQPAELGDSAVYLCASSLDGGDTEAFFGQGTRLTVV.

As DNA, the CDR3 is TGTGCCTGGGCCAGACAGGGGAACGAGCAGTACTTC. Protein product: CAWARQGNEQYF. This chain uses TRBV30 with TRBJ2-7; TRBD1 agrees at 8 bases. This CDR3 comprises 12 residues. Germline CDR1 and CDR2: GTSNPN and SVGIG (reference sequence). Trimming cost V 5 bases and J 5 bases; bases outside gene matches: 5.

The rearrangement links TRBV29-1 to TRBJ2-5; D ambiguous. Germline CDR1 and CDR2: SQVTM and ANQGSEA. This CDR3 comprises 13 residues. Trimming removed 2 bases from V and 4 bases from J, with 11 bases in between. The CDR3 DNA reads TGCAGCGTTGAAAGAGGCAGATTAGAGACCCAGTACTTC. Its translation is CSVERGRLETQYF.

The rearrangement joins TRBV19 to TRBJ1-6, with TRBD1 matching over 9 bases. V shed 6 bases, J shed 8 bases, and the junction held 2 bases outside the gene matches. Germline V CDR1 and CDR2: LNHDA, SQIVND (reference sequence). The CDR3 is 13 amino acids. CDR3 bases: TGTGCCAGTAGCGACAGGGGGTATTCACCCCTCCACTTT. Translating it yields CASSDRGYSPLHF.

The rearrangement uses TRBV19 and TRBJ1-5, with 8 bases that match TRBD1. The CDR3 consists of 15 residues. The junction had 5 bases not matched to a gene; V was cut back by 0 bases and J by 7 bases. Germline-derived CDR1 and CDR2 are LNHDA and SQIVND (reference sequence). CDR3 in amino acids: CASSIESGGGQPQHF. The CDR3, as DNA: TGTGCCAGTAGTATAGAATCAGGGGGCGGACAGCCCCAGCATTTT.

This clone has more than one count but fewer than ten. The genes are TRBV11-2 and TRBJ1-1; 10 positions match TRBD1. The CDR3 length is 14 residues. Germline trimming cut 5 bases from V and 10 bases from J; bases unmatched to any gene: 10. Germline V gives CDR1 SGHAT, CDR2 FQNNGV. CDR3 nucleotide sequence: TGTGCCAGCAGCGCGGAGACAGGGGGCGCGGGAGCTTTCTTT. This encodes CASSAETGGAGAFF.

The rearrangement uses TRBV10-2 and TRBJ1-3; 10 nucleotides align to TRBD1. V gave up 5 bases and J gave up 0 bases; unmatched junction bases: 4. Per germline, CDR1 WSHSY and CDR2 SAAADI. There are 16 residues in the CDR3. The CDR3 here is CASSPTGGYSGNTIYF. The CDR3 nucleotides read TGCGCCAGCAGTCCGACAGGGGGCTACTCTGGAAACACCATATATTTT.